The source of this TCR beta chain is a study of blood T cell repertoires in COVID-19. Sequencing was performed with immunoSEQ multiplex PCR; in TCRdb, only in-frame clones are kept and a portion is missing. The sample has over 250,000 clones; more than 85% are singletons. CDR3 length equals 15 residues. In germline, CDR1 is GTSNPN, CDR2 SVGIG (reference sequence). After removal of 3 bases from V and 2 bases from J, the junction contained 9 bases not matched to a gene. The rearrangement uses TRBV30 and TRBJ2-7, with 8 bases identical to TRBD2. The TCR originated in a person between 18 and 30 years old with COVID-19, enrolled during active disease. Sequenced sample: peripheral blood. The CDR3 coding sequence is TGTGCCTGGAGCCGCGGAGTAGCGGGAACCTACGAGCAGTACTTC. Protein product: CAWSRGVAGTYEQYF.